The rows below give T cell receptor beta chains drawn from one sample of a study of spatial heterogeneity in lung cancer. TCRdb analysed the 5' RACE reads with MiXCR anew, one entry per CDR3 protein. This table holds some 110,000 distinct CDR3 sequences, 9% to 15% found once. The source was PBMCs, collected at follow-up. The receptor set was obtained from a male donor with early-stage non-small cell lung cancer. The CDR3 runs from the conserved cysteine through the conserved F or W. The D gene is left open where the match is weak. Where a row states a size, it is once, few, many or the class of an expanded clone; other rows omit it.

v_call,clone_size,d_call,j_call,cdr3_aa,cdr3_nt
TRBV5-1,many,.,TRBJ2-6,CASSLVGGTTLSGANVLTF,TGCGCCAGCAGCTTGGTTGGGGGTACCACCCTCTCTGGGGCCAACGTCCTGACTTTC
TRBV6-5,few,.,TRBJ1-2,CASSYRKTGHTIYGYTF,TGTGCCAGCAGTTACCGAAAAACGGGACACACAATCTATGGCTACACCTTC
TRBV11-2,many,TRBD2,TRBJ2-1,CASSLERLAGAHEQFF,TGTGCCAGCAGCTTAGAACGACTAGCGGGGGCCCATGAGCAGTTCTTC
TRBV6-2/TRBV6-3,few,.,TRBJ1-2,CASSDGHDGYTF,TGTGCCAGCAGTGACGGACACGATGGCTACACCTTC
TRBV5-6,.,.,TRBJ2-3,CASSLGDRSDTQYF,TGTGCCAGCAGCTTGGGCGACAGGTCAGATACGCAGTATTTT
TRBV18,few,TRBD1,TRBJ2-3,CASSGGQENTDTQYF,TGTGCCAGCTCAGGGGGACAGGAGAACACAGATACGCAGTATTTT
TRBV28,.,.,TRBJ2-6,CASSPLTGVLTF,TGTGCCAGCAGCCCCCTCACAGGCGTCCTGACTTTC
TRBV11-1,many,TRBD1,TRBJ2-7,CASSLLVGQGAYEQYF,TGTGCCAGCAGCTTATTAGTGGGACAGGGGGCCTACGAGCAGTACTTC
TRBV3-1,few,.,TRBJ1-2,CASSQESNYGYTF,TGTGCCAGCAGCCAAGAGTCGAACTATGGCTACACCTTC
TRBV4-1,many,.,TRBJ2-1,CASSQAQGFNEQFF,TGCGCCAGCAGCCAAGCGCAGGGGTTTAATGAGCAGTTCTTC
TRBV27,few,TRBD1,TRBJ1-2,CASRGPGQGNYGYTF,TGTGCCAGCAGGGGACCGGGACAGGGGAACTATGGCTACACCTTC
TRBV9,.,TRBD1,TRBJ2-4,CASTKGSWTGGKNIQYF,TGTGCCAGCACCAAAGGTTCCTGGACAGGCGGCAAAAACATTCAGTACTTC
TRBV11-1,.,TRBD2,TRBJ2-1,CASSPGRGGYNEQFF,TGTGCCAGCAGCCCTGGACGGGGGGGCTACAATGAGCAGTTCTTC
TRBV10-3,many,TRBD1,TRBJ1-3,CAIGGQGGSGNTIYF,TGTGCCATCGGCGGACAGGGAGGCTCTGGAAACACCATATATTTT
TRBV6-6,many,TRBD1,TRBJ1-5,CASTVTGSGQPQHF,TGTGCCAGCACTGTGACAGGGTCGGGACAGCCCCAGCATTTT
TRBV24-1,few,.,TRBJ2-2,CATSDRQANTGELFF,TGTGCCACCAGTGATAGGCAGGCGAACACCGGGGAGCTGTTTTTT
TRBV10-1,many,.,TRBJ1-2,CASSDGGAYRF,TGCGCCAGCAGTGATGGAGGGGCCTACCGCTTC
TRBV5-1,.,.,TRBJ1-1,CASSETTLGTEAFF,TGCGCCAGCAGCGAAACGACCCTGGGGACTGAAGCTTTCTTT
TRBV20-1,few,.,TRBJ2-7,CSAKGQNPHEQYF,TGCAGTGCAAAGGGTCAGAACCCCCACGAGCAGTACTTC
TRBV5-1,few,.,TRBJ2-7,CASSFVGYEQYF,TGCGCCAGCAGCTTCGTGGGTTACGAGCAGTACTTC
TRBV12-3/TRBV12-4,.,.,TRBJ1-1,CASSLSQLNTEAFF,TGTGCCAGCAGTTTATCGCAGCTGAACACTGAAGCTTTCTTT
TRBV24-1,few,TRBD1,TRBJ1-5,CATSATGGHQPQHF,TGTGCCACCAGTGCCACAGGGGGCCATCAGCCCCAGCATTTT
TRBV6-1,few,.,TRBJ1-1,CASSASGSPRAFF,TGTGCCAGCAGTGCGTCCGGGTCCCCTCGGGCTTTCTTT
TRBV21-1,few,.,TRBJ2-4,CASSKGWQAENIQYF,TGTGCCAGCAGCAAAGGGTGGCAAGCAGAAAACATTCAGTACTTC
TRBV7-2,many,TRBD2,TRBJ2-3,CASSLRAGGVTDTQYF,TGTGCCAGCAGCTTACGGGCGGGGGGTGTCACAGATACGCAGTATTTT
TRBV7-2,few,TRBD2,TRBJ2-1,CASSSPLAGARYNEQFF,TGTGCCAGCAGCTCTCCCCTAGCGGGGGCTAGATACAATGAGCAGTTCTTC
TRBV18,.,.,TRBJ1-5,CASSPTAPGDGRGYNQPQHF,TGTGCCAGCTCACCGACTGCGCCGGGGGACGGCCGAGGCTACAATCAGCCCCAGCATTTT
TRBV29-1,many,.,TRBJ2-7,CSVARGTAEYEQYF,TGCAGCGTTGCCCGCGGTACCGCAGAATACGAGCAGTACTTC
TRBV6-5,.,TRBD2,TRBJ2-1,CASSYIGGARNEQFF,TGTGCCAGCAGTTACATCGGGGGGGCCAGGAATGAGCAGTTCTTC
TRBV4-2,few,.,TRBJ1-1,CASSPGILNTEAFF,TGTGCCAGCAGCCCGGGCATTTTGAACACTGAAGCTTTCTTT
TRBV4-1,many,.,TRBJ1-2,CASSPQEVINYGYTF,TGCGCCAGCAGCCCCCAAGAGGTTATTAACTATGGCTACACCTTC
TRBV2,many,.,TRBJ1-1,CASSGPGDTEAFF,TGTGCCAGCAGTGGCCCAGGGGACACTGAAGCTTTCTTT
TRBV7-2,.,.,TRBJ2-1,CASSLAYLASSYNEQFF,TGTGCCAGCAGCTTAGCCTACCTAGCGTCTTCCTACAATGAGCAGTTCTTC
TRBV4-2,many,.,TRBJ1-6,CASSQGGGFSPLHF,TGTGCCAGCAGCCAAGGGGGTGGCTTTTCACCCCTCCACTTT
TRBV20-1,few,.,TRBJ1-1,CSAIKEGLTEAFF,TGCAGTGCGATAAAGGAGGGTCTCACTGAAGCTTTCTTT
TRBV7-9,.,.,TRBJ1-2,CASSSSPSQTRYGYTF,TGTGCCAGCAGTTCCTCCCCCTCGCAGACCCGCTATGGCTACACCTTC